The entry below gives a single TCR beta chain sequence along with its context. The antigen is undetermined. These data come from a study of human versus mouse CDR3 diversity and MHC coevolution. Turning to the study itself: Each sample yielded about 0.6 x 10^7 to 1.6 x 10^7 valid reads.

Germline loops: CDR1 LNHDA, CDR2 SQIVND (reference sequence). Trimming left V 4 bases short and J 1 base short, with 13 bases between. The CDR3 length is 15 residues. Sequencing used immunoSEQ multiplex PCR; TCRdb keeps in-frame clones, though not all of them. The table has tens of thousands of clones, about nine tenths seen once. Study results and caveats: On average, humans showed more CDR3 deletions and insertions than mice.

This chain joins TRBV19 and TRBJ1-1, with no clear D. Input material: naive CD4+ T cells from blood. Subset in this sample: CD45RO-negative CD62L-positive naive CD4 T cells. This clonotype was sampled from a person aged 30-69 years in good health. CDR3 nucleotide sequence: TGTGCCAGTAGTAGCCGCGGGCCCCCGAACACTGAAGCTTTCTTT. Translating gives CASSSRGPPNTEAFF.